The clone carrying this TCR beta chain occurred once. Clones were read by immunoSEQ multiplex PCR, and TCRdb kept only the in-frame ones, dropping some. This table has tens of thousands of clones, under 95% appearing once. The V gene's germline CDR1 is SGHRS and CDR2 YFSETQ. The length of the CDR3 is 17 residues. J gave up 3 bases and V 4 bases, and 7 bases lay outside the gene matches. This record comes from a study of Tregs in tolerant kidney transplant recipients. The TCR sequence derives from a human donor in good health. The chain uses TRBV5-1 and TRBJ2-3; 14 bases map to TRBD2. The source material was Tregs from blood. CDR3 nucleotides: TGCGCCAGCAGCGGCGGGACTAGCGGGGGATGGACAGATACGCAGTATTTT. It encodes CASSGGTSGGWTDTQYF.